These 14 T cell receptor beta chains were all obtained from the same sample, sequenced in a study of cytomegalovirus exposure and HLA in healthy donors. Amplification used 60 Vbeta primers and 13 Jbeta primers. Only in-frame clones appear in the TCRdb table, and some are missing; sequencing was by immunoSEQ multiplex PCR. The sample has about 90,000 clones; 65% to 85% are singletons. The sample was PBMCs. Receptors were obtained from a woman aged 60-75 years in good health and CMV-seropositive.

V is TRBV11-1 and J is TRBJ1-1; D gene uncertain. Trimming took 7 bases from V and 6 from J, leaving 18 bases between them. The CDR3 consists of 14 residues. Germline lookup yields CDR1 SGHAT and CDR2 FQDESV (reference sequence). CDR3 in amino acids: CASTSKEVPAEAFF. The CDR3 DNA follows: TGTGCCAGCACCTCCAAGGAGGTTCCAGCTGAAGCTTTCTTT.

In its sample, this clone was seen a few times. This chain connects TRBV7-9 to TRBJ1-3; no reliable D call. The V and J ends lost 4 bases and 8 bases respectively, with 9 bases between them. Germline V gene lookup returns CDR1 SEHNR and CDR2 FQNEAQ (reference sequence). The length of the CDR3 is 12 residues. CDR3 in DNA: TGTGCCAGCAGCTCAACTCTGGACACCATATATTTT. This gives the protein CASSSTLDTIYF.

V and J are TRBV7-2 and TRBJ1-1, with 10 bases identical to TRBD1. The V gene end was trimmed by 5 bases and the J gene end by 5 bases; junction bases not matched to a gene: 11. Germline V gene lookup returns CDR1 SGHTA and CDR2 FQGNSA. This CDR3 has 16 residues. The CDR3 nucleotides are TGTGCCAGCAGCCTACCACGGGACAGGGGAGGTACTGAAGCTTTCTTT. Translation gives CASSLPRDRGGTEAFF.

The genes are TRBV2 and TRBJ1-3; D unclear. CDR3 length: 15 residues. V lost 8 bases to trimming and J lost 0 bases, with 14 bases between them. Per germline, CDR1 SNHLY and CDR2 FYNNEI. Written as DNA, the CDR3 is TGTGCCAGCTCGAGTATGGGCGTCTCTGGAAACACCATATATTTT. It translates to CASSSMGVSGNTIYF.

This chain uses TRBV25-1 with TRBJ2-7; 8 bases align to TRBD2. The CDR3 runs 15 residues. Germline V gene lookup returns CDR1 MGHDK and CDR2 SYGVNS. The J segment lost 5 bases and the V segment lost 4 bases, leaving 10 bases of the junction unmatched. CDR3 sequence reads: CASSGSVSGTHEQYF. Written as DNA, the CDR3 is TGTGCCAGCAGTGGATCCGTTAGCGGGACCCACGAGCAGTACTTC.

The chain joins TRBV5-4 to TRBJ1-2, with D maybe TRBD1 (5 bases). CDR3 length: 13 residues. Germline V lookup: CDR1 SGHNT, CDR2 YYREEE (reference sequence). Trimming removed 0 bases from V and 8 bases from J, with 11 bases in between. The CDR3 sequence is CASSLVQVGGYTF. In nucleotides, the CDR3 is TGTGCCAGCAGCTTGGTACAGGTCGGCGGCTACACCTTC.

This clone occurred once. This chain uses TRBV18 with TRBJ2-5; 8 bases map to TRBD2. The germline CDR1 and CDR2 sequences are KGHSH and LQKENI. The CDR3 sequence is 15 residues long. The trim removed 2 bases at V and 3 bases at J, leaving 5 bases unmatched. CDR3 in DNA: TGTGCCAGCTCACCAAGAGCGGGAGAAAAAGAGACCCAGTACTTC. This sequence encodes CASSPRAGEKETQYF.

The genes are TRBV30 and TRBJ2-2; the match to TRBD1 covers 10 bases. This CDR3 has 15 amino acids. The germline V gene encodes CDR1 GTSNPN and CDR2 SVGIG (reference sequence). V dropped 6 bases and J dropped 7; count of bases not matched to a gene: 11. The CDR3 sequence is CACPPGQGYGGELFF. CDR3 in DNA: TGTGCCTGCCCCCCGGGACAGGGGTACGGCGGGGAGCTGTTTTTT.

The V and J genes are TRBV4-2 and TRBJ2-7; 9 nucleotides line up with TRBD1. There are 16 residues in the CDR3. Trimming took 2 bases from V and 2 from J; bases not matched to a gene: 7. Per germline, CDR1 LGHNA and CDR2 YNFKEQ. The CDR3 protein is CASSQFKGTGTYEQYF. The CDR3 bases are TGTGCCAGCAGCCAATTTAAAGGGACAGGGACCTACGAGCAGTACTTC.

The chain combines TRBV28 with TRBJ1-4; possible D gene TRBD1, 5 bases. Trimming shortened V by 6 bases and J by 2 bases, and 13 bases separated the two germline ends. Germline V gene data show CDR1 as MDHEN and CDR2 as SYDVKM. The CDR3 is 15 residues long. CDR3 residues: CASSRDGGTNEKLFF. The DNA for the CDR3 is TGTGCCAGCAGCCGGGACGGGGGTACTAATGAAAAACTGTTTTTT.

The chain combines TRBV5-1 with TRBJ2-7, with 7 bases lining up with TRBD1. The CDR3 extends over 15 amino acids. The J segment lost 4 bases and the V segment lost 1 base, leaving 8 bases of the junction unmatched. From germline, CDR1 is SGHRS and CDR2 YFSETQ. In DNA form, the CDR3 reads TGCGCCAGCAGCTTGAAACAGGGGATAATATACGAGCAGTACTTC. This gives the protein CASSLKQGIIYEQYF.

The chain combines TRBV4-2 with TRBJ1-5; D might be TRBD1 (6 bases). The CDR3 is 16 amino acids. In germline, CDR1 is LGHNA, CDR2 YNFKEQ. Trimming stripped 4 bases from V and 9 bases from J, with 22 bases between. CDR3 loop: CASSPRPGPDSRPQHF. The CDR3 nucleotides read TGTGCCAGCAGCCCGCGACCGGGACCGGACAGCCGGCCCCAGCATTTT.

In its sample, this clone was seen a few times. The J gene is TRBJ1-4, the V gene TRBV10-3, with D maybe TRBD1 (5 bases). Trimming removed 4 bases from V and 7 bases from J, with 13 bases in between. This CDR3 contains 14 residues. Germline V gene sequence: CDR1 ENHRY, CDR2 SYGVKD. The CDR3: CAISGEGTGEKLFF. The CDR3 coding sequence is TGTGCCATCAGTGGGGAGGGGACTGGTGAAAAACTGTTTTTT.

V gene TRBV10-3 combines with J gene TRBJ1-1; D uncertain. The V end was cut by 3 bases, the J end by 1 base, with 6 bases between. The germline gives CDR1 ENHRY, CDR2 SYGVKD. This CDR3 has 13 amino acids. CDR3 in amino acids: CAISDGPNTEAFF. The CDR3 bases are TGTGCCATCAGTGATGGCCCGAACACTGAAGCTTTCTTT.